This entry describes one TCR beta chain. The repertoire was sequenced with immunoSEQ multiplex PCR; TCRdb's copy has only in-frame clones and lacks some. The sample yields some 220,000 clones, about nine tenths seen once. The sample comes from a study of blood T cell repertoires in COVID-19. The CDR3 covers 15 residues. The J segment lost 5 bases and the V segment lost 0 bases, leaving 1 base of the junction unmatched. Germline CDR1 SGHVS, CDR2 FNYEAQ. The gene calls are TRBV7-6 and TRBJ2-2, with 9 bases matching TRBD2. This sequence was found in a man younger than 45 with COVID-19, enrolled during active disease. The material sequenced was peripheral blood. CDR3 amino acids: CASSLATSGTGELFF. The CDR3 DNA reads TGTGCCAGCAGCTTAGCGACTAGCGGTACCGGGGAGCTGTTTTTT.